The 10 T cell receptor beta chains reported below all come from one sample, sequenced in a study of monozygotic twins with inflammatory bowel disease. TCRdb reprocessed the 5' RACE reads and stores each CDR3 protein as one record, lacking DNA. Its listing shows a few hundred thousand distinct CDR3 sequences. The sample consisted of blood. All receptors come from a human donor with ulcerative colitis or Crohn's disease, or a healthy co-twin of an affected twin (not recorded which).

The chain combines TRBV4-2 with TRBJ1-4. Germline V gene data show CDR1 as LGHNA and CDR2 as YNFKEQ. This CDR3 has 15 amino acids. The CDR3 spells CASSQDEGRGSELFF.

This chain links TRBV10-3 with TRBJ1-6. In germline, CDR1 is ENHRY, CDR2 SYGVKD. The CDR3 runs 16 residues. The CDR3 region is CAISESSAGVRSPLHF.

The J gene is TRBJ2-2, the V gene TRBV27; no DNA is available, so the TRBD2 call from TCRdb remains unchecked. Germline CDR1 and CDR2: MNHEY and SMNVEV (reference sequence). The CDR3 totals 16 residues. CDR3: CASSGSGGTSTGELFF.

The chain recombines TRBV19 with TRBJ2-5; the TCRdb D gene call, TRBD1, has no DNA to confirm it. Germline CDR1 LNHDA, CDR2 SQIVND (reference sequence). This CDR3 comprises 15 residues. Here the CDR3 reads CASSTGTGVRETQYF.

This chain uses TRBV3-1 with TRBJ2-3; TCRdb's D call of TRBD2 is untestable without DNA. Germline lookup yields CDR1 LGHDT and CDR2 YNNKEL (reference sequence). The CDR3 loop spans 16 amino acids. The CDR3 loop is CASSPLTSGRGDTQYF.

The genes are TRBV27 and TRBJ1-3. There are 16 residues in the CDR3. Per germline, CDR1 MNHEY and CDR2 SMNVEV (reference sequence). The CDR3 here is CASSVSGLSSGNTIYF.

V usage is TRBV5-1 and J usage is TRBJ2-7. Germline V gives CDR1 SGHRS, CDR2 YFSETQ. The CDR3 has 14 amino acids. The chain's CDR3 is CASSSDTRTYEQYF. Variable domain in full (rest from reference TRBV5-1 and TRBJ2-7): KAGVTQTPRYLIKTRGQQVTLSCSPISGHRSVSWYQQTPGQGLQFLFEYFSETQRNKGNFPGRFSGRQFSNSRSEMNVSTLELGDSALYLCASSSDTRTYEQYFGPGTRLTVT.

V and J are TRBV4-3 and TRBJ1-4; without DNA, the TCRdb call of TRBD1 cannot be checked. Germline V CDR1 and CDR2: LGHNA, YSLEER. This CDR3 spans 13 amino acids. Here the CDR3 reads CASSPEVGAKMFF.

CDR3 region: CSVTSGTETQYF. The genes are TRBV20-1 and TRBJ2-5; TCRdb reports TRBD2, a call that lacks DNA to check it against. The CDR3 length is 12 residues. CDR1 is DFQATT, CDR2 SNEGSKA, per germline (reference sequence).

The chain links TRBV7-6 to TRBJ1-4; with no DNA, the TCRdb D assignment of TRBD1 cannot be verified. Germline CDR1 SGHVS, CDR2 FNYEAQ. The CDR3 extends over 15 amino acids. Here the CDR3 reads CASSRSGTGDEKLFF.